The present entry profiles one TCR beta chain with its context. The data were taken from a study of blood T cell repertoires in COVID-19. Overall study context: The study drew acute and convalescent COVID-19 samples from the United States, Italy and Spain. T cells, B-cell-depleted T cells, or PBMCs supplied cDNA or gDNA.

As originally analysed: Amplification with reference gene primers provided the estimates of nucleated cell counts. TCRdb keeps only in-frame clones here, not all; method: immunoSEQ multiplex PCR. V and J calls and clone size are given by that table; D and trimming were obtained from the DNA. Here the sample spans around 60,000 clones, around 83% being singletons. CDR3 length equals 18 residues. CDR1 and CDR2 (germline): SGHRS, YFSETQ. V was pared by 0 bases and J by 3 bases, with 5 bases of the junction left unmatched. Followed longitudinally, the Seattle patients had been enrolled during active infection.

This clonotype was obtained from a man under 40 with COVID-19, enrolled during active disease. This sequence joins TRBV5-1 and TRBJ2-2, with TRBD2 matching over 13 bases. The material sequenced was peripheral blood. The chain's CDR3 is CASSLVLAGGLYTGELFF. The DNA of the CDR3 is TGCGCCAGCAGCTTGGTACTAGCGGGGGGGCTTTACACCGGGGAGCTGTTTTTT.